The T cell receptor (beta chain) described here comes from a study of cytomegalovirus exposure and HLA in healthy donors (dated by TCRdb to the late 2010s). Background on the whole study: According to an earlier analysis of 587 of the donors, 150 million to 200 million T cells yielded 95 million to 140 million unique TCR beta sequences and approximately 300 Gb of sequence data. An early release that covered about 640 HLA-typed donors contained approximately 300 gigabases of sequencing data and tens of millions of unique TCR sequences. A later genetic analysis used genome-wide SNP genotypes for about 60% of the roughly 700 donors, treating that subset as a discovery cohort. The genetic ancestry cluster associated with self-reported Caucasian donors included 81% of the roughly 390 genotyped donors. To predict cytomegalovirus infection status, the study combined high-throughput TCR immunosequencing, statistical association of individual TCRs with disease status, and machine learning. Along with the approximately 700-subject first cohort, a separate validation cohort of over a hundred different subjects was used. The T cell repertoires of 666 subjects were profiled by immunosequencing and related to cytomegalovirus serostatus. The number of typed donors differed by locus: about 620-640 for A, B, C, DRB1 and DQB1; 522 for DQA1; some 610 for DPA1; and around 470 for DPB1. Among 300 to 450 genotyped donors of the cohort, an average of approximately 240,000 unique TCR beta nucleotide sequences were sequenced per donor, around 20% of them non-productive. HLA typing covered class I and class II loci at four-digit resolution. In the later analysis, no new phenotypic data were used to find candidate immune exposures; instead, reliance was placed on TCR beta sequences and their occurrence across donors. All discovery cohort repertoires had been generated on a single sequencing platform. Four or five DR-DQ haplotypes were handled as single units for association and clustering, since linkage in the cohort was strong. Donor age, sex, ethnicity and CMV serostatus were compiled together with the repertoire data. In an earlier analysis of 550 to 700 of the donors, high-throughput TCR beta sequencing was used to judge whether each TCR beta V gene segment behaved as functional or pseudogenic. The study aimed to test whether signatures of past pathogen exposure could be identified by cataloging public T cell receptors. A later analysis re-examined previously published TCR beta repertoires from hundreds of donors and added high-resolution HLA genotyping to investigate patterns of TCR occurrence.

For this clone: Its target antigen remains unknown. No quality values exist for individual bases; no much larger clone is one base distant.

The cohort was made up of 650 to 700 healthy bone marrow donors. All cohort members were sampled while nominally healthy, although unrecorded immune exposures were likely present. The donor was CMV seronegative and belonged to the group of approximately 320 seronegative cohort members. A peripheral blood sample was collected from each donor, and TCR beta sequencing was performed on peripheral blood mononuclear cells. The Qiagen DNeasy Blood Extraction Kit was used to extract genomic DNA from the blood cell samples. Library method: the immunoSEQ multiplex PCR assay. A mixture of 60 forward primers for TCR Vbeta segments and 13 reverse primers for TCR Jbeta segments was used in the multiplex PCR. The CDR3 region of rearranged TCR beta genes was amplified from genomic DNA by a multiplex PCR assay. The Illumina HiSeq System was used to sequence the amplified TCR beta libraries as 87-base-pair reads. The source study handled its data this way. A later analysis tallied approximately 87 million unique TCR beta chains across the approximately 670 repertoires, and approximately 12 million of those chains were shared by two or more donors. A nearest-neighbor algorithm error-corrected the raw reads and collapsed the reads into unique sequences, merging closely related sequences to remove PCR and sequencing errors. Alignment of CDR3 sequences to IMGT reference sequences was used to assign V, D and J gene segments. For a sequence to be retained, at least a six-nucleotide match to both a V gene segment and a J gene segment was required. Rearrangements were classified as productive when the CDR3 lacked stop codons and remained in frame with V and J, and all other rearrangements were classified as non-productive. Following IMGT convention, CDR3 was defined as the stretch from the second conserved V-encoded cysteine up to the conserved J-encoded phenylalanine. The earlier analysis of 450 to 750 of the donors excluded any sequence lacking an unambiguous match to a single V gene segment. In an earlier analysis of a few hundred of the donors, V segments were called functional above 56.7% productive rearrangements and were called segregating when the between-donor standard deviation exceeded 5%. To diagnose cytomegalovirus status from the catalog of TCR beta chain sequences, a statistical classification framework was built. V and J gene assignment, in a later analysis, came from comparing TCR nucleotide sequences with IMGT/GENE-DB human TR gene sequences. Using the TCRdist pipeline, a later analysis assigned CDR3 sequences along with most-parsimonious VDJ recombination scenarios. In a later analysis, every TCR beta chain was defined by the combination of its CDR3 amino acid sequence and its V-gene family, and reads without a unique V-gene family were dropped. In a later analysis, fewer than 600 highly shared, low-generation-probability nucleotide sequences were removed to address suspected cross-contamination and a sequencing artifact. A later analysis calculated a clonal expansion index for each public chain from normalized within-repertoire ranks of inferred template counts. In a later analysis, generation probabilities were computed with a VDJ recombination model fitted to out-of-frame rearrangements, and the resulting probabilities were checked against IGoR. In a later analysis, TCR-TCR, TCR-HLA and TCR-CMV co-occurrence was scored with hypergeometric tests, and a repertoire-size bias correction was applied to TCR pairs. A later analysis estimated false discovery rates by permuting HLA or CMV assignments 20 times. In a later analysis, co-occurring TCRs were grouped using DBSCAN, with TCRdist sequence similarity added in when clustering inside HLA-allele-positive subsets. Repertoires with fewer than 30,000 or more than 120,000 public chains were left out of co-occurrence clustering, as were four to six repertoires with anomalous nucleotide sharing. TCRdb stores this immuneACCESS table with in-frame sequences only. Part of the clones is absent; in the studies checked, under half of the shortfall reflects unresolved V genes, and no reason is known for the rest. The DNA gave D and trimming, while V, J and clone size come from that table. This sample gives some 110,000 clones in total; approximately 70% of them show up just once. 3.2% of the sample rests with the top ten.

The full study reports these points: A later analysis found that TCR association rates varied across HLA loci, with DRB1 alleles showing the most associated TCRs and HLA-C alleles the fewest. Three of the identified cytomegalovirus-associated TCR beta chains were confirmed in vitro to be specific for cytomegalovirus antigens. In the study, some 180 TCR beta chains were listed as associated with cytomegalovirus. The only immune exposure information available for the cohort was CMV serostatus. A cluster of highly shared sequence variants was judged likely to be a technical artifact of the sequencing pipeline. In a later genetic analysis, fewer N-insertions in productive TCRs were reported among donors in an Asian-associated ancestry cluster than the approximately 670-donor mean. According to a later analysis, parvovirus B19, influenza, CMV and Epstein-Barr virus appeared linked to several top co-occurrence clusters. Because HLA typing was missing for some donors at each locus, association tests included only the typed subset. Presence/absence analyses assumed roughly uniform sequencing depth across donors, an assumption that may not hold. A further reported finding was that TCR beta sequences accurately predicted the HLA-A and HLA-B alleles for most subjects in the first cohort. The authors suggested that the approach could potentially be extended to other disease states and immunological phenotypes. V-gene and J-gene trimming of TCR beta chains was associated with a missense DCLRE1C variant in a later genetic analysis, and the association was replicated in an independent cohort. A later analysis associated 16,951 TCR beta sequences with specific HLA alleles at a false discovery rate of 0.05. The classifier was reported to diagnose cytomegalovirus status with high specificity and sensitivity in both the original cohort and the validation cohort. While some public TCRs were present in many individuals, most TCR sequences turned up only very rarely across donors. In this cohort, only TCR beta chains were sequenced, and detectable features were limited by the absence of alpha or paired-chain data. Linkage disequilibrium might explain the correlated functional status among segregating V segments, but an unknown experimental factor could not be ruled out. Because counts were too low, approximately 18 rarely observed V segments, including chromosome 9 orphons, were excluded from the earlier analysis of 587 of the donors. Broadly in line with IMGT annotations, most TCR beta V segments showed up in productive rearrangements about 90% or about 30% of the time in an earlier analysis of approximately 640 of the donors. The 87-base-pair reads could not distinguish some IMGT-functional V segments, including TRBV6-2 and TRBV6-3, so those segments were excluded. In a later analysis, HLA-associated TCR beta chains showed more clonal expansion and lower generation probabilities than non-associated chains that were equally common. Assigning TCR associations to individual alleles was difficult when HLA alleles, especially DR and DQ, strongly co-occurred. A later analysis found that most CMV-associated TCR beta chains appeared HLA-restricted, with HLA associations seemingly driven largely by CMV exposure.

The germline V gene (reference sequence) provides CDR1 SEHNR and CDR2 FQNEAQ. V ends up 5 bases short and J 4 bases short, with an unmatched junction base count of 9. The CDR3, cysteine through phenylalanine, is 15 amino acids long. Here the CDR3 DNA is all that survives: 45 bases in frame from base 1. This TCR derives from a man aged 25 to 40 in good health and CMV-seronegative. The chain employs TRBV7-9 and TRBJ2-5; 8 bases in the junction line up with TRBD1. The sequenced sample consisted of PBMCs. The CDR3 corresponds to CASSLTGETRETQYF. The DNA sequence is given as TGTGCCAGCAGCCTGACAGGGGAGACAAGAGAGACCCAGTACTTC.